This is a list of T cell receptor beta chains from one sample in a study of PD-L1 blockade in urothelial cancer. This table comes from immunoSEQ multiplex PCR, and its TCRdb copy is limited to in-frame clones, with some not included. The repertoire includes tens of thousands of clones, roughly 85% of them detected once, and about 15% sits in the top ten. Material: PBMCs, obtained around atezolizumab (anti-PD-L1) treatment. The receptors derive from a man in his 70s with urothelial cancer. CDR3s include the opening cysteine and the closing phenylalanine or tryptophan. D genes are given only for firm matches. Size is stated for part of the rows, as once, few or many counts, or as a class when the clone is expanded.

TRBV2	TRBD1	TRBJ1-2	NA	CASNGQGLDYGYTF	TGTGCCAGCAATGGACAGGGGCTGGACTATGGCTACACCTTC
TRBV27	TRBD2	TRBJ2-1	once	CASNRGTSGNNEQFF	TGTGCCAGCAACCGAGGGACTAGCGGGAACAATGAGCAGTTCTTC
TRBV6-6	TRBD2	TRBJ2-1	NA	CASSDPSASGYNEQFF	TGTGCCAGCAGCGACCCCTCGGCTAGCGGATACAATGAGCAGTTCTTC
TRBV5-1	TRBD2	TRBJ2-2	NA	CASSFTSGSPTNTGELFF	TGCGCCAGCAGCTTCACGAGCGGGAGCCCTACGAACACCGGGGAGCTGTTTTTT
TRBV7-8	TRBD1	TRBJ1-5	NA	CASSLDGTGGYSNQPQHF	TGTGCCAGCAGCTTAGACGGGACAGGGGGCTATAGCAATCAGCCCCAGCATTTT
TRBV6-5	TRBD2	TRBJ2-1	few	CASSRTSGRDEQFF	TGTGCCAGCAGTCGGACTAGCGGGCGGGATGAGCAGTTCTTC
TRBV28	TRBD1	TRBJ2-7	NA	CASSSLGTGNHEQYF	TGTGCCAGCAGCTCACTCGGGACAGGGAACCACGAGCAGTACTTC
TRBV10-1	TRBD1	TRBJ1-1	few	CASSGTGGTEAFF	TGCGCCAGCAGTGGTACAGGGGGCACTGAAGCTTTCTTT
TRBV9	TRBD2	TRBJ2-7	NA	CASSPRLAGARSEQYF	TGTGCCAGCAGCCCACGACTAGCGGGAGCCCGCTCAGAGCAGTACTTC
TRBV7-9	TRBD1	TRBJ2-3	NA	CASSPGQGDTDTQYF	TGTGCCAGCAGCCCGGGACAGGGTGACACAGATACGCAGTATTTT
TRBV27	TRBD1	TRBJ2-7	NA	CASSLGPGGSYEQYF	TGTGCCAGCAGTTTGGGCCCAGGGGGCTCCTACGAGCAGTACTTC
TRBV9	NA	TRBJ2-3	NA	CASSVASGSTDTQYF	TGTGCCAGCAGCGTAGCCAGCGGTAGCACAGATACGCAGTATTTT
TRBV14	TRBD1	TRBJ1-1	NA	CASTGQSYTEAFF	TGTGCCAGCACGGGACAGTCGTACACTGAAGCTTTCTTT
TRBV5-4	TRBD2	TRBJ2-3	NA	CASSLAGVGDTQYF	TGTGCCAGCAGCTTAGCGGGAGTTGGAGATACGCAGTATTTT
TRBV15	NA	TRBJ2-1	NA	CATSRDPGSGDEQFF	TGTGCCACCAGCAGAGATCCGGGGTCTGGAGATGAGCAGTTCTTC
TRBV6-5	NA	TRBJ1-1	NA	CASSYPPGYPNTEAFF	TGTGCCAGCAGTTACCCTCCGGGATATCCGAACACTGAAGCTTTCTTT
TRBV4-1	TRBD2	TRBJ2-7	few	CASSSQGWREGLYEQYF	TGCGCCAGCAGCTCGCAAGGGTGGCGGGAGGGCCTGTACGAGCAGTACTTC
TRBV10-1	TRBD1	TRBJ1-1	once	CASSHRGDTEAFF	TGCGCCAGCAGCCACAGGGGAGACACTGAAGCTTTCTTT
TRBV18	TRBD1	TRBJ2-5	NA	CASSPGRGQEGVQETQYF	TGTGCCAGCTCACCAGGCAGGGGGCAAGAGGGAGTCCAAGAGACCCAGTACTTC
TRBV14	TRBD2	TRBJ2-1	NA	CASRLGLKGNNEQFF	TGTGCCAGCAGGTTGGGACTAAAAGGGAACAATGAGCAGTTCTTC
TRBV5-6	TRBD1	TRBJ2-1	NA	CASSLWGTGASDEQFF	TGTGCCAGCAGCTTGTGGGGGACAGGGGCCTCGGATGAGCAGTTCTTC
TRBV7-6	TRBD2	TRBJ2-1	NA	CASSLGTSSQQFF	TGTGCCAGCAGCTTAGGGACTAGCAGCCAGCAGTTCTTC
TRBV5-1	TRBD2	TRBJ2-7	NA	CASNQGLLASGRHEQYF	TGCGCCAGCAACCAGGGTCTCCTGGCTAGCGGGAGACACGAGCAGTACTTC
TRBV29-1	NA	TRBJ2-7	NA	CSVPMTTGWRSSYEQYF	TGCAGCGTTCCCATGACGACCGGGTGGCGGAGCTCCTACGAGCAGTACTTC
TRBV25-1	NA	TRBJ2-3	NA	CASSESTDTQYF	TGTGCCAGCAGTGAATCAACAGATACGCAGTATTTT
TRBV10-3	NA	TRBJ2-7	NA	CAISERVSYEQYF	TGTGCCATCAGTGAACGGGTCTCCTACGAGCAGTACTTC
TRBV10-2	NA	TRBJ1-1	NA	CASTKRGNTEAFF	TGCGCCAGCACCAAAAGGGGGAACACTGAAGCTTTCTTT
TRBV27	TRBD1	TRBJ1-1	few	CASSPTGGGYTEAFF	TGTGCCAGCAGTCCAACAGGGGGAGGGTACACTGAAGCTTTCTTT
TRBV7-9	TRBD2	TRBJ2-2	once	CASSATSGGTGELFF	TGTGCCAGCAGCGCTACTAGCGGAGGCACCGGGGAGCTGTTTTTT
TRBV9	TRBD2	TRBJ2-1	once	CASSVVAGGRNEQFF	TGTGCCAGCAGCGTGGTAGCGGGAGGAAGAAATGAGCAGTTCTTC
TRBV7-6	TRBD2	TRBJ2-1	few	CASSLRDYQIYNEQFF	TGTGCCAGCAGCCTGAGGGACTACCAAATCTACAATGAGCAGTTCTTC
TRBV9	NA	TRBJ2-1	NA	CASSTGMGVPYNEQFF	TGTGCCAGCAGCACAGGGATGGGAGTGCCCTACAATGAGCAGTTCTTC
TRBV7-9	NA	TRBJ2-5	once	CASRKDGQGGETQYF	TGTGCCAGCAGGAAGGATGGTCAGGGAGGAGAGACCCAGTACTTC
TRBV6-5	TRBD2	TRBJ2-1	few	CASSRRESYNEQFF	TGTGCCAGCTCACGGCGGGAGTCCTACAATGAGCAGTTCTTC
TRBV4-1	NA	TRBJ2-7	NA	CASSQDAGYEQYF	TGCGCCAGCAGCCAGGATGCAGGGTACGAGCAGTACTTC
TRBV19	TRBD1	TRBJ2-5	once	CASSSLGTAQETQYF	TGTGCCAGTAGCTCCTTAGGGACAGCACAAGAGACCCAGTACTTC
TRBV7-9	TRBD1	TRBJ2-2	NA	CASSLVDRGTGELFF	TGTGCCAGCAGCTTAGTGGACAGGGGAACCGGGGAGCTGTTTTTT
TRBV5-1	TRBD1	TRBJ2-2	once	CASSLGTANTGELFF	TGCGCCAGCAGCCTAGGGACAGCGAACACCGGGGAGCTGTTTTTT
TRBV28	TRBD2	TRBJ2-7	NA	CASSLKGSGKYEQYF	TGTGCCAGCAGTTTAAAGGGAAGCGGGAAATACGAGCAGTACTTC
TRBV6-5	NA	TRBJ2-1	NA	CASSYFKSYNEQFF	TGTGCCAGCAGTTATTTCAAATCCTACAATGAGCAGTTCTTC
TRBV7-3	TRBD1	TRBJ1-1	NA	CASSLGGQGMVTEAFF	TGTGCCAGCAGCTTAGGAGGACAGGGGATGGTTACTGAAGCTTTCTTT
TRBV7-2	NA	TRBJ1-2	few	CASSLGTGIRGYTF	TGTGCCAGCAGCTTAGGAACAGGGATAAGAGGCTACACCTTC
TRBV4-1	NA	TRBJ2-6	NA	CASSQSQGVSGANVLTF	TGCGCCAGCAGCCAATCCCAGGGCGTCTCTGGGGCCAACGTCCTGACTTTC
TRBV30	TRBD1	TRBJ1-2	NA	CAWRPGGYYGYTF	TGTGCCTGGAGACCAGGGGGTTACTATGGCTACACCTTC
TRBV7-9	TRBD2	TRBJ2-1	NA	CASSLFAGGPDEQFF	TGTGCCAGCAGCTTATTTGCGGGAGGGCCCGATGAGCAGTTCTTC
TRBV5-5	NA	TRBJ2-5	once	CASSLVGGGETQYF	TGTGCCAGCAGCTTGGTGGGAGGGGGGGAGACCCAGTACTTC
TRBV2	TRBD2	TRBJ2-2	NA	CASGREGTGELFF	TGTGCCAGCGGGCGGGAGGGTACCGGGGAGCTGTTTTTT
TRBV7-2	TRBD2	TRBJ2-2	NA	CASSPLAGANTGELFF	TGTGCCAGCAGCCCCCTAGCGGGAGCCAACACCGGGGAGCTGTTTTTT
TRBV7-2	NA	TRBJ2-1	NA	CASSSQAGVRGNEQFF	TGTGCCAGCAGCTCCCAGGCGGGAGTGAGGGGGAATGAGCAGTTCTTC
TRBV5-1	TRBD2	TRBJ2-1	NA	CASSLQWGGDEQFF	TGCGCCAGCAGCCTCCAGTGGGGGGGGGATGAGCAGTTCTTC
TRBV9	NA	TRBJ1-2	NA	CASSVVGAPYGYTF	TGTGCCAGCAGCGTGGTAGGGGCTCCCTATGGCTACACCTTC
TRBV7-2	NA	TRBJ1-2	NA	CASSFPGIIDYGYTF	TGTGCCAGCAGCTTCCCAGGGATTATAGACTATGGCTACACCTTC
TRBV4-1	TRBD2	TRBJ2-1	NA	CASSQSLAGTYNEQFF	TGCGCCAGCAGCCAATCTCTAGCGGGGACCTACAATGAGCAGTTCTTC
TRBV5-1	NA	TRBJ1-4	NA	CASSLNPGRLNEKLFF	TGCGCCAGCAGCTTGAACCCCGGGAGATTGAATGAAAAACTGTTTTTT
TRBV19	TRBD2	TRBJ2-1	few	CASSQGLAGRSAEQFF	TGTGCCAGTAGTCAGGGACTAGCGGGAAGATCAGCGGAGCAGTTCTTC
TRBV5-1	TRBD1	TRBJ2-5	NA	CASSSLLSGGQETQYF	TGCGCCAGCAGTTCACTCCTGTCAGGGGGCCAAGAGACCCAGTACTTC